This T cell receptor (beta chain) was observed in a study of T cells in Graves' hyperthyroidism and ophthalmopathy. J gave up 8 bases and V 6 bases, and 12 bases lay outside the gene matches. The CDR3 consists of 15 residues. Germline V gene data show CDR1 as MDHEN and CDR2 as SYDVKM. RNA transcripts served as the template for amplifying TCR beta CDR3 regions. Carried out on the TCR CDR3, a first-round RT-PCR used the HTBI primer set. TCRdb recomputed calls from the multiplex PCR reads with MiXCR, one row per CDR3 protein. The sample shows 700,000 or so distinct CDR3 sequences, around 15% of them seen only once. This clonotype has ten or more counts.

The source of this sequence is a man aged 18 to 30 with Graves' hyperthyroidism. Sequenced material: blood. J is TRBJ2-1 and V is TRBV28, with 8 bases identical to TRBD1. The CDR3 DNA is TGTGCCAGCAGCATGACAGGGGCCGCATCCTATGAGCAGTTCTTC. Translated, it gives CASSMTGAASYEQFF.